This T cell receptor beta chain was sequenced for a study of T cell repertoires in cytomegalovirus infection. Germline V gene lookup returns CDR1 SGHDN and CDR2 FVKESK. The CDR3 extends over 14 amino acids. V trimming: 3 bases; J trimming: 4 bases; junction bases outside the gene matches: 2. TCRdb re-derived calls from the reads in MiXCR, one entry per CDR3 protein. The sample holds about 740,000 distinct CDR3 sequences; approximately 34% are singletons and the top ten take around 2.6%. This clonotype appeared a few times. Sequencing used PBMCs. The chain combines TRBV14 with TRBJ2-3; TRBD2 matches 9 bases. The receptor was isolated from a human donor in good health (CMV status not recorded). Some clones in this sample may be carry-over from other donors' samples. The CDR3 spells CASSHAGGPDTQYF. The CDR3 DNA sequence: TGTGCCAGCAGCCATGCGGGGGGGCCAGATACGCAGTATTTT.